A single sample is the source of the 8 T cell receptor beta chains below, sequenced in a study of blood T cell repertoires in COVID-19. Profiling relied on immunoSEQ multiplex PCR, and the TCRdb table lists in-frame clones only, not all of them. The table has 450,000 to 500,000 clones, roughly nine tenths seen once. Sequencing was carried out using PBMCs or T cells enriched from blood (not recorded which). The source of these receptors is a woman in her late teens or twenties who had recovered from COVID-19.

The chain recombines TRBV5-1 with TRBJ1-2; D uncertain. Trimming removed 0 bases from V and 8 bases from J, with 11 bases in between. Germline V gene sequence: CDR1 SGHRS, CDR2 YFSETQ. The CDR3 spans 13 residues. The CDR3 is CASSLVEALGYTF. The CDR3 DNA sequence: TGCGCCAGCAGCTTGGTAGAGGCTCTGGGCTACACCTTC.

This clone was counted only a few times. V is TRBV6-5 and J is TRBJ2-7; D is unclear. Germline values: CDR1 MNHEY, CDR2 SVGAGI. Trimming pared 6 bases from V and 3 bases from J, leaving 9 bases between. The CDR3 loop spans 12 amino acids. The CDR3: CASRADGYEQYF. CDR3 in DNA: TGTGCCAGCAGGGCGGATGGCTACGAGCAGTACTTC.

V usage is TRBV5-1 and J usage is TRBJ2-3; 7 bases agree with TRBD1. V shed 5 bases, J shed 4 bases, and the junction held 4 bases outside the gene matches. This CDR3 contains 13 residues. From germline, CDR1 is SGHRS and CDR2 YFSETQ. The CDR3 protein is CASSLTGSDTQYF. CDR3 sequence (DNA): TGCGCCAGCAGTTTGACAGGGTCAGATACGCAGTATTTT.

The V gene is TRBV12-2, the J gene TRBJ1-2; TRBD1, as called in the table, went unchecked against the DNA. TRBV12-2 is described as a pseudogene. This CDR3 contains 20 residues. The CDR3 nucleotides are TGTGCAAGTCGCTCCGAAATTAGTACAGGGGGGTGGGTCGCGAACTATGGCTACACCTTC. Translating it yields CASRSEISTGGWVANYGYTF.

CDR3 coding DNA: TGTGCCAGCAGCTCGCCCCGAGAGGCAACTAATGAAAAACTGTTTTTT. Translating it yields CASSSPREATNEKLFF. The V call is TRBV7-9, the J call TRBJ1-4; D is unresolved. V gave up 4 bases and J gave up 0 bases, with 12 bases separating them. The CDR3 loop spans 16 amino acids. CDR1 is SEHNR, CDR2 FQNEAQ, per germline (reference sequence).

The sample holds one count of this clone. The V gene is TRBV27, the J gene TRBJ1-1, with TRBD1 matching 10 bases. The CDR3 length is 17 residues. The V gene's germline CDR1 is MNHEY and CDR2 SMNVEV (reference sequence). J was trimmed by 3 bases and V by 2 bases; bases with no gene match: 9. The CDR3 DNA follows: TGTGCCAGCAGTTTACGGCTATACGGGACAGGGGACACTGAAGCTTTCTTT. Residues: CASSLRLYGTGDTEAFF.

This clone was detected only once. The J gene is TRBJ2-7, the V gene TRBV30; D gene ambiguous. Trimming took off 1 base at V and 0 bases at J, with 4 bases between the two ends. Germline assignment: CDR1 GTSNPN and CDR2 SVGIG (reference sequence). This CDR3 has 12 residues. The CDR3, as DNA: TGTGCCTGGAGTGCAGTCTCCTACGAGCAGTACTTC. The encoded protein is CAWSAVSYEQYF.

The chain employs TRBV7-8 and TRBJ1-2; 9 bases fit TRBD1. The germline V gene encodes CDR1 SGHVS and CDR2 FQNEAQ. J lost 2 bases, V lost 5 bases, and 3 bases had no gene match. The CDR3 runs 14 residues. Here the CDR3 reads CASSRTGDNYGYTF. CDR3 sequence (DNA): TGTGCCAGCAGCCGGACAGGGGACAACTATGGCTACACCTTC.